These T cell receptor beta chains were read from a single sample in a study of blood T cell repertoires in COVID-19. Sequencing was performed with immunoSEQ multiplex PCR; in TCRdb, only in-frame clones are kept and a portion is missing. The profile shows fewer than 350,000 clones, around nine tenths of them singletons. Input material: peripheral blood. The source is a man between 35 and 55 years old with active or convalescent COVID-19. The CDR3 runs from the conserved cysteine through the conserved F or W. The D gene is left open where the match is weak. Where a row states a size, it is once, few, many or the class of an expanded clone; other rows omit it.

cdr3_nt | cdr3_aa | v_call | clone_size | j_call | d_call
TGTGCCAGCAGCTTGAGTTTGGACACGGATTTT | CASSLSLDTDF | TRBV5-6 | . | TRBJ2-3 | .
TGTGCCAGCAGCCAAGATCTCCGAGCGGGGGCCTACAATGAGCAGTTCTTC | CASSQDLRAGAYNEQFF | TRBV4-2 | . | TRBJ2-1 | TRBD2
TGCAGCGTTGTCGGGGGGCCGTACGAGCAGTACTTC | CSVVGGPYEQYF | TRBV29-1 | . | TRBJ2-7 | .
TGCGCCAGCAGCTTCCCCGGGACTAGCGGGAGGGGGGAGCAGTACTTC | CASSFPGTSGRGEQYF | TRBV4-1 | . | TRBJ2-7 | TRBD2
TGTGCCATCCGACAAGATTCTGGAACAAGTAGTGAGACCCAGTACTTC | CAIRQDSGTSSETQYF | TRBV10-3 | . | TRBJ2-5 | .
TGTGCCAGCAGCAAAACAGGGGCCCAAGAGACCCAGTACTTC | CASSKTGAQETQYF | TRBV5-4 | once | TRBJ2-5 | TRBD1
TGTGCCAGCAGCGTACGACAGGGGATTGAGGAAAAACTGTTTTTT | CASSVRQGIEEKLFF | TRBV9 | . | TRBJ1-4 | TRBD1
TGCAGCGTTGAAGCTCAGGGGAGTAATGGCTACACCTTC | CSVEAQGSNGYTF | TRBV29-1 | . | TRBJ1-2 | .
TGTGCCAGCAGTCACCTTAACTGGGCGGGAGAAAAACTGTTTTTT | CASSHLNWAGEKLFF | TRBV28 | . | TRBJ1-4 | .
TGCGCCAGCAGCTCCCCACCGGGACAGGGGGCAACTAATGAAAAACTGTTTTTT | CASSSPPGQGATNEKLFF | TRBV5-1 | once | TRBJ1-4 | TRBD1
TGTGCCAGCAGCCCCCGGACATCCCCAAATGGCTACACCTTC | CASSPRTSPNGYTF | TRBV3-1/TRBV3-2 | . | TRBJ1-2 | .
TGTGCCAGCAGCGCACCAGGACAGGGACTTGGCTACACCTTC | CASSAPGQGLGYTF | TRBV5-4 | . | TRBJ1-2 | TRBD1
TGTGCCAGCAGTTACGGAGTGGGACAGGGTCCCACTGAAGCTTTCTTT | CASSYGVGQGPTEAFF | TRBV6-5 | . | TRBJ1-1 | TRBD1
TGCGCCAGCAGCCCTGGCGTGGGACAGGGGGCTGTCGAGCAGTACTTC | CASSPGVGQGAVEQYF | TRBV5-1 | . | TRBJ2-7 | TRBD1
TGTGCCAGCAGCCCGATACAGGGGAAAGGAACTAATGAAAAACTGTTTTTT | CASSPIQGKGTNEKLFF | TRBV3-1/TRBV3-2 | . | TRBJ1-4 | TRBD1
TGTGCCAGCCGCCGCTTAACGGGAGGGCGAAGGGAGCAGTACTTC | CASRRLTGGRREQYF | TRBV6-5 | once | TRBJ2-7 | TRBD2
TGTGCCAGCAGCGCGGACAGGGGATTAAGCTACACCTTC | CASSADRGLSYTF | TRBV5-5 | . | TRBJ1-2 | TRBD1
TGTGCCAGCAGCCCGAGGTCCAGCTCTGGAAACACCATATATTTT | CASSPRSSSGNTIYF | TRBV9 | . | TRBJ1-3 | .
TGTGCCAGCAGCCCAACCCCTAGCGGGGGGGCCTATGAGCAGTTCTTC | CASSPTPSGGAYEQFF | TRBV7-7 | . | TRBJ2-1 | TRBD2